The 30 T cell receptor beta chains in this list originate from one sample, sequenced in a study of T cells in Graves' hyperthyroidism and ophthalmopathy. It was RNA transcripts that yielded the amplified TCR beta CDR3 regions. HTBI primers drove first-round RT-PCR of the TCR CDR3. MiXCR was run by TCRdb on the multiplex PCR reads, yielding one entry per CDR3 protein. The data show around 450,000 distinct CDR3 sequences, 15% to 17% seen once. Material: blood. Source of these receptors: a woman under 30 with Graves' hyperthyroidism.

This clonotype was observed at least ten times. The CDR3, as DNA: TGTGCCAGCAGCCAAGAAGGGACTAGGGGGGGCATTCAGTACTTC. This gives the protein CASSQEGTRGGIQYF. The V and J genes are TRBV3-1 and TRBJ2-4; 8 bases are shared with TRBD2. This CDR3 spans 15 amino acids. Trimming removed 0 bases from V and 9 bases from J; junction bases left unmatched: 7. Germline values: CDR1 LGHDT, CDR2 YNNKEL (reference sequence).

V gene TRBV9 combines with J gene TRBJ1-4; no clear D gene. The CDR3 length is 14 residues. In germline, CDR1 is SGDLS, CDR2 YYNGEE. V gave up 6 bases and J gave up 7 bases, with 16 bases separating them. CDR3 DNA sequence: TGTGCCAGCAATAACGGCCGGGTCGGTGAAAAACTGTTTTTT. Translation gives CASNNGRVGEKLFF. Complete variable domain (other parts from reference TRBV9 and TRBJ1-4): DSGVTQTPKHLITATGQRVTLRCSPRSGDLSVYWYQQSLDQGLQFLIQYYNGEERAKGNILERFSAQQFPDLHSELNLSSLELGDSALYFCASNNGRVGEKLFFGSGTQLSVL.

This clonotype was detected many times. CDR3 in amino acids: CASTSAVRSAEQYF. The CDR3 coding sequence is TGTGCCAGCACGTCAGCGGTGCGGTCCGCCGAGCAGTACTTC. The chain employs TRBV7-8 and TRBJ2-7; tentative D call: TRBD2 (5 bases). The CDR3 sequence is 14 residues long. Germline CDR1 is SGHVS and CDR2 is FQNEAQ. V gave up 7 bases and J gave up 6 bases, with 19 bases separating them.

The chain is built from TRBV30 and TRBJ2-1; possibly TRBD1 for D (6 bases). Germline assignment: CDR1 GTSNPN and CDR2 SVGIG (reference sequence). The V end lost 2 bases, the J end lost 0 bases, and 14 bases lay between the germline ends. The CDR3 runs 16 residues. The DNA for the CDR3 is TGTGCCTGGAGTCCCTGGGCGGACAGCTCCTACAATGAGCAGTTCTTC. Its translation is CAWSPWADSSYNEQFF.

This sequence joins TRBV19 and TRBJ1-5; D is ambiguous. The CDR3 has 13 amino acids. Germline-derived CDR1 and CDR2 are LNHDA and SQIVND (reference sequence). V was pared by 1 base and J by 4 bases, with 5 bases between. The CDR3 DNA is TGTGCCAGTAGTATAGGGACGAATCAGCCCCAGCATTTT. Amino acid sequence: CASSIGTNQPQHF.

Many counts were recorded for this clonotype. The CDR3 nucleotides read TGTGCCAGCAGTTACCGGGACAGACAAGAGACCCAGTACTTC. It encodes CASSYRDRQETQYF. The chain has TRBV6-6 and TRBJ2-5; 7 bases match TRBD1. The junction had 2 bases not matched to a gene; V was cut back by 2 bases and J by 2 bases. Germline values: CDR1 MNHNY, CDR2 SVGAGI (reference sequence). The CDR3 is made up of 14 amino acids.

This clonotype has ten or more counts. The rearrangement joins TRBV27 to TRBJ1-2; TRBD1 might be the D (6 bases). CDR3 length: 15 amino acids. Germline CDR1 reads MNHEY; CDR2 reads SMNVEV (reference sequence). Between the trimmed V and J ends, which lost 6 bases and 4 bases, there was a span of 18 bases. Here the CDR3 DNA reads TGTGCCAGCAGCGATTCTATGGGGGGCAGCTATGGCTACACCTTC. It translates to CASSDSMGGSYGYTF.

The chain joins TRBV2 to TRBJ1-2; no clear D gene. Trimming stripped 6 bases from V and 4 bases from J, with 24 bases between. Germline CDR1 and CDR2: SNHLY and FYNNEI. This CDR3 has 17 residues. CDR3 amino acids: CASSKPKLESMGYGYTF. The CDR3 DNA follows: TGTGCCAGCAGCAAACCAAAGCTAGAATCAATGGGCTATGGCTACACCTTC.

The chain recombines TRBV4-2 with TRBJ2-5, with 13 bases identical to TRBD2. The V gene's germline CDR1 is LGHNA and CDR2 YNFKEQ. The CDR3 runs to 19 residues. V lost 0 bases to trimming and J lost 2 bases; unmatched junction nucleotides: 9. Written as DNA, the CDR3 is TGTGCCAGCAGCCAAGACGGGACTAGCGGGGTGGGGGGGCAAGAGACCCAGTACTTC. Residues: CASSQDGTSGVGGQETQYF.

This clonotype was counted ten times or more. V and J are TRBV6-1 and TRBJ1-4; D call uncertain. V was cut by 5 bases and J by 0 bases, with 7 bases left in between. This CDR3 has 14 amino acids. Germline CDR1 reads MNHNS; CDR2 reads SASEGT. CDR3 residues: CASSYDPTNEKLFF. The CDR3 nucleotides are TGTGCCAGCAGTTACGATCCAACTAATGAAAAACTGTTTTTT.

A remark on this clonotype: At one boundary the junction diverges from the germline segment, which might be a read error. The chain combines TRBV14 with TRBJ1-1; no definite D call. Germline CDR1 is SGHDN and CDR2 is FVKESK. The CDR3 is 14 residues long. The CDR3 bases are TGTGCCAGCAGCCCGCGAGGTGGGAACGCTGAAGCTTTCTTT. Translating gives CASSPRGGNAEAFF.

The genes are TRBV6-5 and TRBJ1-2; TRBD1 might be the D (5 bases). The CDR3 contains 15 residues. Germline V lookup: CDR1 MNHEY, CDR2 SVGAGI. V lost 7 bases to trimming and J lost 7 bases, with 22 bases between them. The CDR3 nucleotides read TGTGCCAGCATTTCCGGGGGGGGAAGTTATGGTGGCTACACCTTC. It is translated as CASISGGGSYGGYTF.

Many counts were recorded for this clonotype. V usage is TRBV5-1 and J usage is TRBJ2-7; 7 bases fit TRBD2. CDR1 and CDR2 from the germline V gene are SGHRS and YFSETQ. J gave up 7 bases and V 7 bases, and 11 bases lay outside the gene matches. This CDR3 contains 13 residues. This CDR3 is CASSGGTLDEQYF. CDR3 DNA: TGCGCCAGCTCCGGGGGGACCCTTGATGAGCAGTACTTC. Filled out from reference TRBV5-1 and TRBJ2-7, the complete variable domain reads KAGVTQTPRYLIKTRGQQVTLSCSPISGHRSVSWYQQTPGQGLQFLFEYFSETQRNKGNFPGRFSGRQFSNSRSEMNVSTLELGDSALYLCASSGGTLDEQYFGPGTRLTVT.

This clonotype appeared many times. The chain links TRBV7-2 to TRBJ2-5; unclear D gene. Germline CDR1 and CDR2: SGHTA and FQGNSA. CDR3 size: 12 residues. V lost 3 bases to trimming and J lost 4 bases, with 6 bases between them. The CDR3 DNA follows: TGTGCCAGCAGCTTTAGCATAGAGACCCAGTACTTC. It yields the protein CASSFSIETQYF.

At least ten counts were recorded for this clonotype. The chain links TRBV18 to TRBJ1-1, with 8 bases lining up with TRBD1. V was clipped by 1 base and J by 8 bases; unmatched bases: 6. Looked up from germline, CDR1 is KGHSH and CDR2 is LQKENI. This CDR3 is 14 amino acids long. CDR3 in DNA: TGTGCCAGCTCACCACAGGACAGGGCCCTAGAAGCTTTCTTT. It translates to CASSPQDRALEAFF.

This clonotype was recorded a few times. The chain recombines TRBV6-2 or TRBV6-3 with TRBJ2-2; D unclear. From germline, CDR1 is MNHEY and CDR2 SVGEGT. Between the trimmed V and J ends, which lost 5 bases and 6 bases, there was a span of 10 bases. This CDR3 comprises 13 residues. DNA for the CDR3: TGTGCCAGCAGTCTACAGATATCCGGGGAGCTGTTTTTT. Its protein is CASSLQISGELFF.

In its sample, this clonotype was seen a few times. The chain employs TRBV5-4 and TRBJ2-1; D not certain. This CDR3 spans 9 amino acids. Trimming removed 0 bases at V and 14 bases at J, with 3 bases between. CDR1 and CDR2 from the germline V gene are SGHNT and YYREEE (reference sequence). CDR3: CASSLGEFF. The CDR3 DNA reads TGTGCCAGCAGCTTGGGGGAGTTCTTC.

This clonotype was seen many times. V is TRBV11-2 and J is TRBJ1-4; D gene uncertain. Trimming stripped 2 bases from V and 0 bases from J, with 7 bases between. This CDR3 contains 15 residues. Germline V lookup: CDR1 SGHAT, CDR2 FQNNGV. Here the CDR3 DNA reads TGTGCCAGCAGCTTACGATTCGCAACTAATGAAAAACTGTTTTTT. It translates to CASSLRFATNEKLFF.

This clonotype has a count of ten or more. V and J are TRBV6-5 and TRBJ2-1; 12 bases are a match to TRBD2. The germline V gene encodes CDR1 MNHEY and CDR2 SVGAGI. Unmatched junction bases numbered 17, after V lost 2 bases and J lost 3 bases. The CDR3 loop spans 21 amino acids. For the CDR3, the DNA is TGTGCCAGCAGTTACCTCCCCGGGACTAGCGGGTTCTGGGATGGCTACAATGAGCAGTTCTTC. Translating it yields CASSYLPGTSGFWDGYNEQFF.

This chain joins TRBV12-3 or TRBV12-4 and TRBJ1-5; the D is unclear. CDR3 length: 17 amino acids. V was trimmed by 2 bases and J by 3 bases, leaving 17 bases between them. The CDR3 coding sequence is TGTGCCAGCAGTTTATATGCGTGGCGGCAGGCCAATCAGCCCCAGCATTTT. It is translated as CASSLYAWRQANQPQHF.

This clonotype was detected ten times or more. This chain connects TRBV5-1 to TRBJ2-1; D is possibly TRBD1 (5 bases). V lost 0 bases, J lost 3 bases, and 10 bases lay in between. This CDR3 region has 15 residues. Germline lookup yields CDR1 SGHRS and CDR2 YFSETQ. CDR3 residues: CASSLGQGYYNEQFF. Here the CDR3 DNA reads TGCGCCAGCAGCTTGGGGCAGGGTTACTACAATGAGCAGTTCTTC.

This chain connects TRBV6-6 to TRBJ1-2; a possible D gene is TRBD1 (5 bases). Germline V gene lookup returns CDR1 MNHNY and CDR2 SVGAGI (reference sequence). The CDR3 spans 15 residues. The germline V and J ends were trimmed by 0 bases and 0 bases, with 8 bases remaining between them. The CDR3 DNA is TGTGCCAGCAGTTACTCGACGACAGCTAACTATGGCTACACCTTC. It codes for CASSYSTTANYGYTF.

This chain joins TRBV6-1 and TRBJ1-1; D is ambiguous. This CDR3 is built from 14 residues. From germline, CDR1 is MNHNS and CDR2 SASEGT. V dropped 6 bases and J dropped 0 bases, with 11 bases sitting between them. In nucleotides, the CDR3 is TGTGCCAGCAGGAAGGACCTCATGAACACTGAAGCTTTCTTT. This codes for CASRKDLMNTEAFF.

The genes are TRBV6-5 and TRBJ2-5; TRBD1 might be the D (6 bases). This CDR3 region has 15 residues. V lost 0 bases and J lost 5, with 13 bases in between. Germline V gene sequence: CDR1 MNHEY, CDR2 SVGAGI. The CDR3 bases are TGTGCCAGCAGTTACTCGGCAGGGGCGTCGGAGACCCAGTACTTC. Translating gives CASSYSAGASETQYF.

This clonotype occurred many times. The chain employs TRBV3-1 and TRBJ1-2; D ambiguous. The germline V gene has CDR1 LGHDT and CDR2 YNNKEL (reference sequence). The CDR3 consists of 14 residues. V lost 4 bases and J lost 6, with 15 bases in between. CDR3 loop: CASSPEAGKHGYTF. CDR3 nucleotides: TGTGCCAGCAGCCCAGAAGCGGGTAAACATGGCTACACCTTC.

The chain employs TRBV29-1 and TRBJ1-2; D is perhaps TRBD1 (6 bases). The germline V gene has CDR1 SQVTM and CDR2 ANQGSEA. Trimming took off 4 bases at V and 4 bases at J, with 13 bases between the two ends. This CDR3 is 13 amino acids long. The CDR3 nucleotides are TGCAGCGTTGGGGCAGGGGAGGGCTATGGCTACACCTTC. It yields the protein CSVGAGEGYGYTF.

This clonotype was seen a few times. The chain carries TRBV6-1 and TRBJ2-7, with D unresolved. Between the trimmed V and J ends, which lost 6 bases and 2 bases, there was a span of 2 bases. The CDR3 length is 10 residues. Germline loops: CDR1 MNHNS, CDR2 SASEGT. This chain's CDR3 is CASRAYEQYF. DNA of the CDR3: TGTGCCAGCAGGGCCTACGAGCAGTACTTC.

Ten or more counts support this clonotype. The chain carries TRBV12-3 or TRBV12-4 and TRBJ2-1; 11 nucleotides agree with TRBD2. The CDR3 is 17 amino acids. Unmatched junction bases numbered 8, after V lost 3 bases and J lost 4 bases. The DNA for the CDR3 is TGTGCCAGCAGTTTTTTTCTAGCGGGGGGCCATTACAATGAGCAGTTCTTC. Its translation: CASSFFLAGGHYNEQFF.

This clonotype has at least ten counts. The chain couples TRBV7-3 to TRBJ1-3; D is perhaps TRBD1 (6 bases). Trimming stripped 5 bases from V and 0 bases from J, with 8 bases between. The CDR3 length is 14 residues. CDR1 SGHTA and CDR2 FQGTGA come from the germline V gene. For the CDR3, the DNA is TGTGCCAGCAGCGCGGACAGCTCTGGAAACACCATATATTTT. This codes for CASSADSSGNTIYF.

This clonotype was recorded at least ten times. For the CDR3, the DNA is TGTGCCAGCAGTTACCTAACAGAAAAACTGTTTTTT. It encodes CASSYLTEKLFF. The J gene is TRBJ1-4, the V gene TRBV6-5; D gene unclear. V was cut by 2 bases and J by 8 bases, with 6 bases left in between. Germline CDR1 MNHEY, CDR2 SVGAGI. This CDR3 spans 12 amino acids.